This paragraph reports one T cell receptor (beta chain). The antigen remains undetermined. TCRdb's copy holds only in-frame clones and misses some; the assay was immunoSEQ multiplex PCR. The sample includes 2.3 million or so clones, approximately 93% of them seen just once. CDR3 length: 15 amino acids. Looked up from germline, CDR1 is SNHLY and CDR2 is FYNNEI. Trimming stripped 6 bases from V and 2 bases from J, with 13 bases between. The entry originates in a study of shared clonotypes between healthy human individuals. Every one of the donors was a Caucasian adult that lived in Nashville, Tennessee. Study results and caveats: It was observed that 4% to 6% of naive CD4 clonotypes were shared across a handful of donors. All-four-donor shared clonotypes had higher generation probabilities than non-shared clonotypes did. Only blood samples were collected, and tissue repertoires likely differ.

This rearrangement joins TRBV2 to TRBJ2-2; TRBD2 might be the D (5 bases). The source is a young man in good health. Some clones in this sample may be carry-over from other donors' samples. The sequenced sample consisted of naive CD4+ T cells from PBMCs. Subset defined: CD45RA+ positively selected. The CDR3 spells CASRPAGRNTGELFF. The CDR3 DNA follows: TGTGCCAGCAGGCCCGCGGGCCGAAACACCGGGGAGCTGTTTTTT.